Listed below are T cell receptor beta chains from one sample, sequenced in a study of blood T cell repertoires in COVID-19. Sequencing used immunoSEQ multiplex PCR; TCRdb keeps in-frame clones, though not all of them. The repertoire holds a few hundred thousand clones, with 80% to 90% as singletons. The sequencing sample was made of PBMCs or T cells enriched from blood (not recorded which). Receptors originate from a man aged 18 to 30 who had recovered from COVID-19. Both conserved end residues are part of each CDR3. D genes are given only for firm matches. The listing skips clone size in some rows; elsewhere it reads once, few, many or a size class.

V gene	clone size	D gene	J gene	CDR3 DNA	CDR3 protein
TRBV10-3	.	TRBD2	TRBJ2-3	TGTGCCATCAGTGGGGGCGGGAGGGCCGACACAGATACGCAGTATTTT	CAISGGGRADTDTQYF
TRBV6-5	.	.	TRBJ1-1	TGTGCCAGCAGTTACAACGGACAAACTGAAGCTTTCTTT	CASSYNGQTEAFF
TRBV24-1	.	.	TRBJ1-3	TGTGCCACCAGTGATACGGACACCGTCTCTGGAAACACCATATATTTT	CATSDTDTVSGNTIYF
TRBV27	.	.	TRBJ2-1	TGTGCCAGCAGCCTTCAAGGAGGGACCTACAATGAGCAGTTCTTC	CASSLQGGTYNEQFF
TRBV5-1	.	.	TRBJ1-3	TGCGCCAGCAGCTCAAAGGGGGACGGAAACACCATATATTTT	CASSSKGDGNTIYF
TRBV28	.	.	TRBJ1-5	TGTGCCAGCACCCCCGGGAATCAGCCCCAGCATTTT	CASTPGNQPQHF
TRBV27	.	TRBD1	TRBJ2-1	TGTGCCAGCAGTTCCGGGACAGGGCAAACCTACTCCTACAATGAGCAGTTCTTC	CASSSGTGQTYSYNEQFF
TRBV5-1	.	TRBD1	TRBJ1-1	TGCGCCAGCAGCCCAATGGGACAGAGTAACACTGAAGCTTTCTTT	CASSPMGQSNTEAFF
TRBV14	.	TRBD1	TRBJ1-4	TGTGCCAGTAGTATCTCGGGACAGGGTGGTGAAAAACTGTTTTTT	CASSISGQGGEKLFF
TRBV6-5	many	.	TRBJ1-1	TGTGCCAGCAGTTACTGGGGCGCAGCTTTCTTT	CASSYWGAAFF
TRBV5-1	.	.	TRBJ1-3	TGCGCCAGCAGCGTGGACGGCTCTGGAAACACCATATATTTT	CASSVDGSGNTIYF
TRBV5-1	.	.	TRBJ1-1	TGCGCCAGCAGCTTTAAGGGGTTGGACACTGAAGCTTTCTTT	CASSFKGLDTEAFF
TRBV28	few	TRBD2	TRBJ2-7	TGTGCCAGCAGACCTCAAGTAGGAAAAAGGGAGTGGGTAGCGGGTGCCTACGAGCAGTACTTC	CASRPQVGKREWVAGAYEQYF
TRBV27	.	TRBD1	TRBJ1-2	TGTGCCAGCAGTCTCCGGGGACAGGGTACTCATGGCTACACCTTC	CASSLRGQGTHGYTF
TRBV27	few	.	TRBJ1-4	TGTGCCAGCAGTTTGCGAAAGATTGCAACTAATGAAAAACTGTTTTTT	CASSLRKIATNEKLFF
TRBV9	.	TRBD1	TRBJ1-2	TGTGCCAGCAGCGTAGCTATCGGACAGGGGGGCTACACCTTC	CASSVAIGQGGYTF
TRBV27	.	TRBD2	TRBJ2-7	TGTGCCAGCAGTTTCATGACGGGGGGCTACGAGCAGTACTTC	CASSFMTGGYEQYF
TRBV4-2	.	TRBD2	TRBJ2-5	TGTGCCAGCAGCCACCCCTCTAGCGGGACGGAACAAGAGACCCAGTACTTC	CASSHPSSGTEQETQYF
TRBV28	.	TRBD2	TRBJ2-7	TGTGCCAGCAGGCCACCGGCTAGCGGGTCCTACGAGCAGTACTTC	CASRPPASGSYEQYF
TRBV7-9	.	.	TRBJ1-2	TGTGCCAGCAGCGCCCCGGGGGGTGAATATGGCTACACCTTC	CASSAPGGEYGYTF
TRBV14	.	.	TRBJ2-2	TGTGCCAGCAGCCAAAGATCGAGAGGGCGGGACACCGGGGAGCTGTTTTTT	CASSQRSRGRDTGELFF
TRBV5-1	.	TRBD1	TRBJ2-2	TGCGCCAGCGGCCCATCGACAGGGGATTTCTCCGGGGAGCTGTTTTTT	CASGPSTGDFSGELFF
TRBV10-1	.	TRBD2	TRBJ2-2	TGCGCCAGCAGTTCCGGGGGGGCCGGGGAGCTGTTTTTT	CASSSGGAGELFF
TRBV19	.	.	TRBJ2-3	TGTGCCAGTAGTGCAGGCTATAGCACAGATACGCAGTATTTT	CASSAGYSTDTQYF
TRBV11-2	.	TRBD2	TRBJ2-1	TGTGCCAGCAGCACTGTAGCGGGAGACAAGTTCTTC	CASSTVAGDKFF
TRBV18	.	.	TRBJ2-3	TGTGCCAGCTCACCACCCTTTCTCCAGGGTGGTACAGATACGCAGTATTTT	CASSPPFLQGGTDTQYF
TRBV4-1	.	TRBD1	TRBJ1-2	TGCGCCAGCAGCCGGGACAGGGGGCAGTTCGGACTTGGCTACACCTTC	CASSRDRGQFGLGYTF
TRBV19	.	.	TRBJ1-4	TGTGCCAGTAGTCCACTCCGTTTACGAGGGATGAATGAAAAACTGTTTTTT	CASSPLRLRGMNEKLFF
TRBV4-1	once	.	TRBJ1-2	TGCGCCAGCAGCCTTCAAGGATCTTCGGGATACACCTTC	CASSLQGSSGYTF
TRBV5-6	.	TRBD2	TRBJ2-7	TGTGCCGGGCCTAGACTAGCGGGAAACGAGCAGTACTTC	CAGPRLAGNEQYF
TRBV19	.	TRBD2	TRBJ2-3	TGTGCCAGTAGTTTAGCGGGACTTAGCACAGATACGCAGTATTTT	CASSLAGLSTDTQYF
TRBV10-3	.	.	TRBJ1-1	TGTGCCATCAGTGAGTCGAAAGTCACAGCCAGCGAAGCTTTCTTT	CAISESKVTASEAFF
TRBV11-3	.	TRBD1	TRBJ1-2	TGTGCCAGCAGCACGGCATACCCGGGACAGGGAAGAAATTACTATGGCTACACCTTC	CASSTAYPGQGRNYYGYTF
TRBV21-1	.	.	TRBJ1-2	TGTGCCAGACTTCTGACAGGGGGTAACTATGGCTACACCTTC	CARLLTGGNYGYTF
TRBV7-2	once	.	TRBJ2-3	TGTGCCAGCAGCTTACAGAGCGGGACAAATACGCAGTATTTT	CASSLQSGTNTQYF
TRBV19	.	.	TRBJ1-4	TGTGCCACCACGGGGTCAACTAATGAAAAACTGTTTTTT	CATTGSTNEKLFF
TRBV9	.	.	TRBJ2-3	TGTGCCAGCAGCGTAGTCACCGGAGATACGCAGTATTTT	CASSVVTGDTQYF
TRBV6-5	.	TRBD1	TRBJ2-2	TGTGCCAGCAGCGAGGCAGGGGGCGTCGTCGGGGAGCTGTTTTTT	CASSEAGGVVGELFF
TRBV5-1	.	.	TRBJ1-1	TGCGCCAGCAGCTTGCAGGGGCCGAACACTGAAGCTTTCTTT	CASSLQGPNTEAFF
TRBV2	.	.	TRBJ2-7	TGTGCCAGCAGTCCAGGGTACGAGCAGTACTTC	CASSPGYEQYF
TRBV19	.	TRBD1	TRBJ1-2	TGTGCCAGTAGTAACAGTGGACAGGGGGCTCGCGGCTACACCTTC	CASSNSGQGARGYTF
TRBV7-2	.	.	TRBJ1-5	TGTGCTTCTAACAGACCATCTTACCCCCAGCATTTT	CASNRPSYPQHF
TRBV28	.	.	TRBJ2-7	TGTGCCAGCACCACACAATACGAGCAGTACTTC	CASTTQYEQYF
TRBV19	.	TRBD1	TRBJ1-5	TGTGCCAGTAGCCTCCGTTGGGACAGGGAGGATCAGCCCCAGCATTTT	CASSLRWDREDQPQHF
TRBV7-8	few	TRBD1	TRBJ2-1	TGTGCCAGCAGCCCGCGACAGGGGGCCTCCTACAATGAGCAGTTCTTC	CASSPRQGASYNEQFF
TRBV6-5	.	.	TRBJ2-2	TGTGCCAGCAGTTACGAGGCAGTTACGAACACCGGGGAGCTGTTTTTT	CASSYEAVTNTGELFF
TRBV7-8	.	.	TRBJ1-3	TGTGCCAGCAGCTTCCCACCAGGTTTTGGAAACACCATATATTTT	CASSFPPGFGNTIYF
TRBV29-1	.	.	TRBJ1-1	TGCAGCGTTGGACAGACGAACACTGAAGCTTTCTTT	CSVGQTNTEAFF
TRBV5-4	.	TRBD1	TRBJ1-2	TGTGCCAGCAGTGGACAGGTTAACTATGGCTACACCTTC	CASSGQVNYGYTF
TRBV19	.	TRBD2	TRBJ2-1	TGTGCCAGTAGAGTAGCGGGAGGACTAAGTGAGCAGTTCTTC	CASRVAGGLSEQFF
TRBV9	.	TRBD2	TRBJ2-1	TGTGCCAGCAGCGCGGGACTAGCGGTTTCTGAGCAGTTCTTC	CASSAGLAVSEQFF
TRBV3-1/TRBV3-2	.	TRBD1	TRBJ1-1	TGTGCCAGCAGCCAAGTGTCAGGGGGTGGGACTGAAGCTTTCTTT	CASSQVSGGGTEAFF
TRBV9	.	.	TRBJ1-3	TGTGCCAGCAGCCCCATCGGAGGGTCAGGAAACACCATATATTTT	CASSPIGGSGNTIYF
TRBV9	once	TRBD1	TRBJ2-4	TGTGCCAGCAGCGTAGAGGGACAGGGCAGGAACATTCAGTACTTC	CASSVEGQGRNIQYF
TRBV4-3	.	TRBD2	TRBJ2-7	TGCGCCAGCAGCCAAGAATTGGGCAGACTAGCGGGGGCCTACGAGCAGTACTTC	CASSQELGRLAGAYEQYF
TRBV9	.	.	TRBJ2-3	TGTGCCAGCAGCGTAGGCGACCGGGGTTCATGGACAGATACGCAGTATTTT	CASSVGDRGSWTDTQYF